Here is one T cell receptor (beta chain) with its context. In this sample, this clonotype turned up many times. Its cognate antigen has yet to be identified. Base-call qualities are not available, and no considerably larger clone is one nucleotide away. These data belong to a study of T cells in Graves' hyperthyroidism and ophthalmopathy (dated by TCRdb to about 2019). Notes on the research overall: Peripheral blood was collected at initial diagnosis, before any treatment. To identify distinguishing TCR V-J signatures, a discovery cohort of roughly 100 patients was used, comprising 40 to 45 with Graves' ophthalmopathy and 57 with stable Graves' hyperthyroidism. An independent validation cohort of around 19 hyperthyroidism patients and 17 patients who later progressed to ophthalmopathy tested prospective prediction of ophthalmopathy. The 95 to 100 discovery patients were randomly divided into training and test sets at a 7:3 ratio. In addition, the study compared T-cell repertoires in thyroid tissue and in blood from five or six Graves' hyperthyroidism patients. After blood sampling, hyperthyroidism patients were treated with methimazole at a starting dose of 30 mg daily, and ophthalmopathy patients were treated with high-dose intravenous methylprednisolone. TCR Vbeta CDR3 sequencing of 140 or so peripheral blood samples (about 45 ophthalmopathy, 75 to 85 hyperthyroidism and approximately 17 progressor patients) is reported in the paper.

Overall study outcomes, separate from this receptor: In validation, the model predicted progression to ophthalmopathy with around 71% sensitivity and approximately 72% specificity, a median of about 6 months before onset. Most expanded thyroid clonotypes (frequency above 0.001) were also detected in blood, a finding suggesting that blood repertoires may reflect thyroid immune responses. A 13 V-J signature model separated ophthalmopathy from stable hyperthyroidism, with 87.88% sensitivity and roughly 82% specificity in cross-validation and 80%/75% in testing. Sample size was not statistically predetermined, and investigators were not blinded to group allocation.

The cysteine opens and the phenylalanine closes a CDR3 of 14 amino acids. Only the CDR3 portion is preserved as DNA: 42 bases, with reading frame beginning at the first base. Ends trimmed: V by 3 bases, J by 6 bases; bases unmatched to a gene: 5. Looking up the germline V gene yields CDR1 ENHRY and CDR2 SYGVKD. Amplification of TCR beta CDR3 regions was carried out from RNA transcripts. The TCR CDR3 was subjected to a first round of RT-PCR using the HTBI primer set and the Qiagen OneStep RT-PCR kit. Libraries were constructed in a second round of multiplex PCR, after which size selection and purification were carried out. Sequencing of the libraries was done on an Illumina HiSeq2000 using paired-end 100 bp reads. As for how the authors treated the data: Raw data were processed with SOAPnuke, discarding reads with adapters, uncalled bases, mean Phred below 15, or no exact constant-primer or identifier match. High-quality paired reads were merged using COPE v1.2.5, and each unique nucleotide sequence was defined as a clonotype. MiTCR v1.1 was used to align the clonotypes against IMGT TRBV, TRBD and TRBJ reference segments. Only V-J combinations with frequency above 0.0001, covering 98% to 99.2% of repertoires, were analysed. The TCS score was defined as F50 (clonal expansion) divided by E x V (chaos), with BLOSUM62-based TCRdist calculated between CDR3 peptides within each V-J. Welch's t-statistics and random forest reduced fewer than 600 V-J features to fewer than 15, which were used in a naive Bayes classifier (R e1071). TCRdb's own reprocessing of the public reads used fastp at Q25 and MiXCR and kept productive beta chains. Under each unique CDR3 protein, matching rows form one entry showing the most common genes and DNA. For this entry, the V and J calls and clone size follow TCRdb and not the study's own pipeline. Present in this sample are 350,000 to 400,000 distinct CDR3 sequences, roughly 19% of which were seen just once. The ten largest clones represent approximately 4% of the sample.

A patient counted as having stable Graves' hyperthyroidism if no progression to ophthalmopathy occurred over 18 months of follow-up. The hyperthyroidism patients were between 18 and 65 years old and newly diagnosed, with a disease duration of less than 2 months. The study excluded patients with uncontrolled infections, other autoimmune diseases, pregnancy or lactation. Diagnoses were based on clinical symptoms, serum thyroxine and TRAb, thyroid ultrasound and orbital computed tomography. Ficoll-Paque density gradient centrifugation was used to isolate PBMCs from approximately 10 ml of fresh peripheral blood. Trizol reagent was used to extract total RNA, and RNA quality was then checked on an Agilent 2100 Bioanalyzer.

The TCR originated in a young woman with Graves' hyperthyroidism. The chain is encoded by TRBV10-3 joined to TRBJ1-2, with TRBD1 matching 9 junction bases. The material sequenced was blood. The CDR3 region: CAISDLTGGDGYTF. The nucleotides read TGTGCCATCAGTGACCTCACAGGGGGCGATGGCTACACCTTC.